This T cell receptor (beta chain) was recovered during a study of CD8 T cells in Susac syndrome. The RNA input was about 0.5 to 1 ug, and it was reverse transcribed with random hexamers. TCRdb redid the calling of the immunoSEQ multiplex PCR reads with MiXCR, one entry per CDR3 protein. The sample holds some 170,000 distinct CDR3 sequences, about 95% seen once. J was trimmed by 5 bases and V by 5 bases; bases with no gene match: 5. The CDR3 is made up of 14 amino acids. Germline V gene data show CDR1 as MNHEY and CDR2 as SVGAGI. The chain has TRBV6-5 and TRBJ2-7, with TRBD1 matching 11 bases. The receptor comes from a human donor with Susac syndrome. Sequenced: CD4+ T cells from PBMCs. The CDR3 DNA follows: TGTGCCAGCAGTGAGGACAGGGGGCCCAACGAGCAGTACTTC. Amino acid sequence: CASSEDRGPNEQYF.